These T cell receptor beta chains were read from a single sample in a study of CD8 T cells in ankylosing spondylitis. MiXCR, applied by TCRdb to the 5' RACE reads, yields one record per CDR3 protein. This table holds approximately 250,000 distinct CDR3 sequences, 7% to 10% found once. The sequenced sample consisted of blood, either unsorted or a sorted T cell fraction (not recorded which). These TCRs come from a female donor with ankylosing spondylitis or in good health (not recorded which). Each CDR3 is given with its conserved first and last residue. The D gene is left open where the match is weak. Size tells how often a clone was seen (once, few, many) or the class of an expanded clone, and some rows leave it out.

>NA|TRBV5-5|TRBJ1-4|many
CASSLTQGREKLFF
TGTGCCAGCAGCTTAACACAGGGTCGTGAAAAACTGTTTTTT
>NA|TRBV7-2|TRBJ2-1|many
CASSLGSGQFF
TGTGCCAGCAGCTTAGGTAGCGGGCAGTTCTTC
>NA|TRBV20-1|TRBJ2-1|many
CSAFGGYQQFF
TGCTCTGCTTTTGGCGGATACCAGCAGTTCTTC
>NA|TRBV12-3/TRBV12-4|TRBJ2-2|few
CASSLPRSTNTGELFF
TGTGCCAGCAGTTTACCCAGATCGACGAACACCGGGGAGCTGTTTTTT
>NA|TRBV21-1|TRBJ2-1|NA
CASPEGGGTYNEQFF
TGTGCCAGCCCCGAGGGGGGGGGAACCTACAATGAGCAGTTCTTC
>NA|TRBV19|TRBJ2-1|many
CASTTGPVRDNEQFF
TGTGCCAGCACAACCGGTCCCGTCAGAGACAATGAGCAGTTCTTC
>TRBD1|TRBV20-1|TRBJ1-5|few
CCARAPQIRDRGQDQPQHF
TGCTGTGCTAGAGCCCCACAAATCCGGGACAGGGGGCAGGATCAGCCCCAGCATTTT
>NA|TRBV19|TRBJ2-2|NA
CASSAMGGEVTGELFF
TGTGCCAGTAGTGCGATGGGGGGAGAGGTCACCGGGGAGCTGTTTTTT
>NA|TRBV7-9|TRBJ1-1|many
CASRSALRGGAEAFF
TGTGCCAGCAGATCTGCTCTCCGCGGGGGGGCTGAAGCTTTCTTT
>NA|TRBV7-8|TRBJ2-1|many
CASSHAGNEQFF
TGTGCCAGCAGCCATGCCGGCAATGAGCAGTTCTTC
>NA|TRBV7-2|TRBJ1-2|few
CASSLEGVDGYTF
TGTGCCAGCAGCTTAGAGGGGGTTGATGGCTACACCTTC
>NA|TRBV7-2|TRBJ2-1|many
CASSYRGASSDEQFF
TGTGCCAGCAGCTACCGCGGGGCCTCTTCGGATGAGCAGTTCTTC
>TRBD1|TRBV7-8|TRBJ2-2|many
CASSSDRGRTGELFF
TGTGCCAGCAGCTCCGACAGGGGGCGGACCGGGGAGCTGTTTTTT